The clone carrying this T cell receptor beta chain was observed at least ten times. Its antigen is not identified. The sample comes from a study of CD8 T cells in ankylosing spondylitis. Study conclusions and caveats: Ankylosing spondylitis blood appeared to be characterized by a TCR beta motif of eight highly homologous variants. Reports of some motif variants in reactive arthritis synovial fluid and blood predate this one. CD8+ cells made up the disease-linked clones, which were relatively rare in peripheral blood.

This CDR3 has 12 amino acids. Unmatched junction bases numbered 3, after V lost 6 bases and J lost 6 bases. Germline V gene data show CDR1 as SGHTA and CDR2 as FQGNSA. Making the TCR beta libraries involved quantitative 5'-RACE with molecular barcodes. TCRdb reprocessed the 5' RACE reads via MiXCR and lists one record per CDR3 protein. The repertoire holds approximately 520,000 distinct CDR3 sequences, less than 6% seen once, with around 3.4% in the top ten. The sequencing sample was made of blood, either unsorted or a sorted T cell fraction (not recorded which). This TCR was recovered from a male donor with ankylosing spondylitis. This chain links TRBV7-2 with TRBJ2-7; 9 nucleotides match TRBD2. DNA for the CDR3: TGTGCCAGCAGTTTTAGCGGGAGCGAGCAGTACTTC. Its translation: CASSFSGSEQYF.